This T cell receptor (beta chain) was observed in a study of blood T cell repertoires in COVID-19. The wider study: T cells, B-cell-depleted T cells, or PBMCs supplied cDNA or gDNA.

Germline CDR1 KGHSH, CDR2 LQKENI. Deletions cut 4 bases from V and 1 base from J, with 5 bases between. The CDR3 is 13 residues long. In this sample, this clone turned up once. Original processing notes: Reference gene primer amplification in the assay estimated nucleated cell counts. Generated by immunoSEQ multiplex PCR, the TCRdb table keeps only in-frame clones and is missing some. That table gives V, J and clone size, and the DNA gave D and trimming. The sample has around 120,000 clones, almost 90% seen once. The sequencing input was peripheral blood. The chain links TRBV18 to TRBJ1-3; tentatively, D is TRBD1 (5 bases). This clonotype originated in a woman aged 55-70 years with COVID-19, enrolled during active disease. DNA for the CDR3: TGTGCCAGCTCACAGGGGTCTGGAAACACCATATATTTT. Encoded protein: CASSQGSGNTIYF.